This T cell receptor beta chain was recovered during a study of T cell responses to AZD1222 COVID-19 vaccine. Across the study: Second-dose timings of about 4 or about 12 weeks were pooled. Study findings and constraints: Elevations in Spike-specific TCR breadth and depth followed administration of two AZD1222 doses. Of spike-specific TCRs, nearly half reportedly target regions left unmutated in variants.

Concerning this clone: The antigen is unknown.

The protocol was immunoSEQ multiplex PCR, while the TCRdb copy is restricted to in-frame clones and leaves out a portion. The data show approximately 79,000 clones, with 70% to 90% seen just once and roughly a tenth held by the top ten. Trimming left V 7 bases short and J 5 bases short, with 9 bases between. Germline-derived CDR1 and CDR2 are WSHSY and SAAADI. The CDR3 runs to 12 residues. This receptor was identified in an adult in good health. The sequencing here drew on peripheral blood, taken on day 0 of AZD1222 vaccination. The chain couples TRBV10-2 to TRBJ1-3; possibly TRBD1 for D (5 bases). The CDR3 loop reads CASKQGRNTIYF. For the CDR3, the DNA is TGCGCCAGCAAGCAGGGACGAAACACCATATATTTT.